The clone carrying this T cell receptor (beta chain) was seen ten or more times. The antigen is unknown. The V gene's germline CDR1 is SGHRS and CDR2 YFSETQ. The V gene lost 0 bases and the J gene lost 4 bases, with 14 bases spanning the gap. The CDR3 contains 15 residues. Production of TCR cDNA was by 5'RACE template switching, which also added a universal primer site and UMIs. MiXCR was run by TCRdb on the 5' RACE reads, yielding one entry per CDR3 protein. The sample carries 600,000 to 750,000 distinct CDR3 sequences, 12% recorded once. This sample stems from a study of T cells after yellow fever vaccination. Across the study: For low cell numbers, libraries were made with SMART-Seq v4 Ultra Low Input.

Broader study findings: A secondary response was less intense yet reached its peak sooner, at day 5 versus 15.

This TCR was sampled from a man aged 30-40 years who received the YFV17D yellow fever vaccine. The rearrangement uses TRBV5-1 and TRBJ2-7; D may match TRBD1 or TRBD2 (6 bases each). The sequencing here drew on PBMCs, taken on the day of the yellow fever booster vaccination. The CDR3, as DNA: TGCGCCAGCAGCTTGGCCGAGGGGGGCGCGTACGAGCAGTACTTC. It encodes CASSLAEGGAYEQYF.